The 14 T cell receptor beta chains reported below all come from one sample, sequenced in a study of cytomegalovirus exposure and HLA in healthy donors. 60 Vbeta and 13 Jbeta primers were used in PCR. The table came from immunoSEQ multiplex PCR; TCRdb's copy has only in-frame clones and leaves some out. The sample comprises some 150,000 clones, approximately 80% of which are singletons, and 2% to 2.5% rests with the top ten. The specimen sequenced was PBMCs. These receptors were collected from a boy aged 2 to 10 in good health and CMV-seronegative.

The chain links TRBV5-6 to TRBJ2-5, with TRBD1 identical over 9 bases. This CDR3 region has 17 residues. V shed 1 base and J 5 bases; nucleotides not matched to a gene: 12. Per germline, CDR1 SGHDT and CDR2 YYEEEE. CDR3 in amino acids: CASSLLTTGGLWETQYF. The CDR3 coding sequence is TGTGCCAGCAGCTTGTTGACAACAGGGGGCCTCTGGGAGACCCAGTACTTC.

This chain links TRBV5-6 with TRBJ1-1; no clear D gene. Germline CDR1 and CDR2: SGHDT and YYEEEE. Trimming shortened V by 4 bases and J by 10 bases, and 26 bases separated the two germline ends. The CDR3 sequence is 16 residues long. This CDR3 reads CASSEYSPGGPLPAFF. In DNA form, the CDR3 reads TGTGCCAGCAGCGAGTACTCACCGGGTGGCCCTCTCCCAGCTTTCTTT.

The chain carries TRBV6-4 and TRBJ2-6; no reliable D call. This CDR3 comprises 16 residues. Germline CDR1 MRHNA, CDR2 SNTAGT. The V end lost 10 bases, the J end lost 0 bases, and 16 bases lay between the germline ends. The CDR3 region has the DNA TGTGCCACCTCAAGCGAAACCGTCTCTGGGGCCAACGTCCTGACTTTC. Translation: CATSSETVSGANVLTF.

CDR3: CASSLTLGQGMYEQYF. CDR3 nucleotides: TGTGCCAGCAGCTTAACGTTAGGGCAGGGTATGTACGAGCAGTACTTC. The chain links TRBV7-3 to TRBJ2-7, with D possibly being TRBD1 (5 bases). The CDR3 contains 16 residues. The V end was cut by 0 bases, the J end by 4 bases, with 16 bases between. CDR1 and CDR2 from the germline V gene are SGHTA and FQGTGA. Filled out from reference TRBV7-3 and TRBJ2-7, the complete variable domain reads GAGVSQTPSNKVTEKGKYVELRCDPISGHTALYWYRQSLGQGPEFLIYFQGTGAADDSGLPNDRFFAVRPEGSVSTLKIQRTERGDSAVYLCASSLTLGQGMYEQYFGPGTRLTVT.

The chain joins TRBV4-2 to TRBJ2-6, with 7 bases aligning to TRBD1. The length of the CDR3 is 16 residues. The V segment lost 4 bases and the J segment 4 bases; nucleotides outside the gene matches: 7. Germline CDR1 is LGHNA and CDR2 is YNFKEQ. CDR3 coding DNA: TGTGCCAGCAGCCCCACAGGGGTTAGAGGGGCCAACGTCCTGACTTTC. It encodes CASSPTGVRGANVLTF.

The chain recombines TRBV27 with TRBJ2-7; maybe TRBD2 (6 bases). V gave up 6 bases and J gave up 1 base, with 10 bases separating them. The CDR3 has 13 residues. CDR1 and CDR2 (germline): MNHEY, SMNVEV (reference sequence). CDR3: CASSPRGSYEQYF. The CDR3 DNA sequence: TGTGCCAGCAGCCCCCGGGGGTCCTACGAGCAGTACTTC.

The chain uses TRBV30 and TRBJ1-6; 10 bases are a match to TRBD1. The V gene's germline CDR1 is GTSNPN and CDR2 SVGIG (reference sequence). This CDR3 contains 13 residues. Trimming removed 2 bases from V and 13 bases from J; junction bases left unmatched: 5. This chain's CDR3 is CAWSKGQGLPLHF. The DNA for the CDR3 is TGTGCCTGGAGTAAGGGACAGGGGTTGCCCCTCCACTTT.

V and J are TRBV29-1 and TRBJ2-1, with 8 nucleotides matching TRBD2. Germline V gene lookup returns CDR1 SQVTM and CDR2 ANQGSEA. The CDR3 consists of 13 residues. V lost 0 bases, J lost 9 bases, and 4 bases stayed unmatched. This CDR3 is CSVEEEAGGEQFF. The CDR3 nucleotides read TGCAGCGTTGAAGAGGAGGCGGGGGGTGAGCAGTTCTTC.

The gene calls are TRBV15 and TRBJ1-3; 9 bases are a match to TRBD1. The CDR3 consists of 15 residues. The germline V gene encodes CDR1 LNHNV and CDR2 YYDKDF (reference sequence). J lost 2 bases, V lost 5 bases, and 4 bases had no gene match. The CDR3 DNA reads TGTGCCACCAGCGCCTACAGGGGGCCTGGAAACACCATATATTTT. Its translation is CATSAYRGPGNTIYF. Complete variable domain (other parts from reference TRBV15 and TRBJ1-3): DAMVIQNPRYQVTQFGKPVTLSCSQTLNHNVMYWYQQKSSQAPKLLFHYYDKDFNNEADTPDNFQSRRPNTSFCFLDIRSPGLGDTAMYLCATSAYRGPGNTIYFGEGSWLTVV.

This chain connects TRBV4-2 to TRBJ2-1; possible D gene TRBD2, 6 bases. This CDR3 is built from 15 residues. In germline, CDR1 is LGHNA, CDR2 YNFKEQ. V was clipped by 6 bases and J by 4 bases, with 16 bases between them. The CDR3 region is CASRAGLGQYNEQFF. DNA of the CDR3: TGTGCCAGCAGGGCGGGACTGGGGCAATACAATGAGCAGTTCTTC.

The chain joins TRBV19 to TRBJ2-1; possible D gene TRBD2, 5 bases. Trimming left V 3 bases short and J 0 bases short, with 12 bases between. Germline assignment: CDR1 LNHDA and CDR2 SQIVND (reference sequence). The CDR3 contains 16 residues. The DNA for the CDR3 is TGTGCCAGTAGTATTTCTAGCCCAAGCTCCTACAATGAGCAGTTCTTC. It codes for CASSISSPSSYNEQFF.

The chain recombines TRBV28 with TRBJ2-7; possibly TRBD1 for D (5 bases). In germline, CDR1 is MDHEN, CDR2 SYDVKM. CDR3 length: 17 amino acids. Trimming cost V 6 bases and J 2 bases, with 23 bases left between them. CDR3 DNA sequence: TGTGCCAGCAGAACCCCTCCTTGGGGCGAGGTAACCTACGAGCAGTACTTC. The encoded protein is CASRTPPWGEVTYEQYF.

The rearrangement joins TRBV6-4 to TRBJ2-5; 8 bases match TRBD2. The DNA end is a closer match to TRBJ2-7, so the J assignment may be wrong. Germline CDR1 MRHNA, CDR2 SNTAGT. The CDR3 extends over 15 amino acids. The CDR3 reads CASSVSGESSYEQYF. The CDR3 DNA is TGTGCCAGCAGTGTTAGCGGGGAGAGCTCCTACGAGCAGTACTTC.

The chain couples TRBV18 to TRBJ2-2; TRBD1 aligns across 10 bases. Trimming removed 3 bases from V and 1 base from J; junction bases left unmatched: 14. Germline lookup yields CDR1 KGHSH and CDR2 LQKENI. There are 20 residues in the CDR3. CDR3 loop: CASSPPGQGPGGKNTGELFF. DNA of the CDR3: TGTGCCAGCTCACCCCCGGGACAGGGGCCTGGCGGAAAGAACACCGGGGAGCTGTTTTTT.